Sequencing of this T cell receptor beta chain was carried out in a study of blood T cell repertoires in COVID-19. Overall study: Whether acute or convalescent, the COVID-19 samples came from the United States, Italy and Spain. The cDNA or gDNA used as material had been derived from T cells, B-cell-depleted T cells, or PBMCs.

CDR3 length equals 13 residues. Looked up from germline, CDR1 is MNHEY and CDR2 is SVGAGI. The V and J ends lost 10 bases and 3 bases respectively, with 15 bases between them. Original data processing: Reference gene primer amplification gave nucleated cell count estimates. This table comes from immunoSEQ multiplex PCR, and its TCRdb copy is limited to in-frame clones, with some not included. V and J calls and clone size come straight from that table; D and trimming were deduced from the DNA. This table holds about 110,000 clones, roughly 81% found once. The sequence derives from a man aged 35 to 55 with acute or convalescent COVID-19. Sequenced input: peripheral blood. V is TRBV6-5 and J is TRBJ1-1; unclear D gene. This chain's CDR3 is CATREGEDTEAFF. The CDR3 nucleotides read TGTGCCACCCGGGAGGGAGAGGACACTGAAGCTTTCTTT.